The T cell receptor (beta chain) described here comes from a study of blood T cell repertoires in COVID-19 (dated by TCRdb to 2020 to 2021). For context, the study as a whole: Samples covering the acute and convalescent phases of COVID-19 were provided by collaborators in the United States, Italy and Spain. The material from the prospective study consisted of cDNA or gDNA derived from T cells, B-cell-depleted T cells, or PBMCs. Subjects who had been exposed to COVID-19, were actively infected with it, or had recovered from it provided the deeply sampled blood TCRbeta repertoires that made up the dataset. The repertoires were released in a freely available public database meant as a resource for research on the immune response to SARS-CoV-2. The samples were drawn from the first 160 participants of the ongoing ImmuneRACE study and from more than 1,000 subjects provided by 6 global collaborators. A de-identified subject ID, COVID-19 status, age in years and sex were almost always included in the sample metadata. HLA class I and class II types, where available, came from metadata supplied by the sample provider rather than from assay-based typing.

Whole blood was collected in K2EDTA tubes by collaborating institutions according to the institutions' own protocols. For TCRbeta analysis, collaborators shipped samples as frozen whole blood, isolated PBMCs, or DNA extracted from either of those sample types. TCRbeta CDR3 regions were amplified from genomic DNA by means of the immunoSEQ Assay, a bias-controlled multiplex PCR. Per the source publication's procedure: Nucleated cell counts per sample were estimated from amplification of reference gene primers within the assay. Sequence reads were collapsed and filtered to measure the absolute abundance of every unique TCRbeta CDR3 rearrangement. For each sample, productive Simpson clonality was calculated by taking the square root of Simpson's diversity index across productive rearrangements. TCRdb stores this immuneACCESS table with in-frame sequences only. Part of the clones is absent; in the studies checked, under half of the shortfall reflects unresolved V genes, and no reason is known for the rest. V and J calls and clone size are as listed in that table; D and trimming were resolved from the DNA. The sample table lists 110,000 or so clones, just under 90% of them with a count of one. The biggest ten clones account for more than 2% of the sample.

Broad study findings and their caveats: How much clinical and demographic metadata was included differed by source and by participant, and the metadata was provided uncurated.

Measured from the cysteine to the phenylalanine, the CDR3 is 16 residues long. Only the CDR3 part of the read is kept: 48 bases, read in frame from the first base. Germline trimming: 5 bases from V, 5 bases from J; junction bases outside gene matches: 9. Via the germline V gene, CDR1 is KGHSH and CDR2 LQKENI. As concerns this clone: Its antigen is currently not known. Within one base of it there is no much larger clone, and no base qualities were kept.

The material sequenced was peripheral blood. The V and J segments used are TRBV18 and TRBJ2-1; TRBD2 aligns with 10 central bases. The TCR comes from a woman aged 45-65 years with acute or convalescent COVID-19. The nucleotide sequence is given as TGTGCCAGCTCATCTATAGCGGGAGGACTAAACAATGAGCAGTTCTTC. Translated, it gives CASSSIAGGLNNEQFF.